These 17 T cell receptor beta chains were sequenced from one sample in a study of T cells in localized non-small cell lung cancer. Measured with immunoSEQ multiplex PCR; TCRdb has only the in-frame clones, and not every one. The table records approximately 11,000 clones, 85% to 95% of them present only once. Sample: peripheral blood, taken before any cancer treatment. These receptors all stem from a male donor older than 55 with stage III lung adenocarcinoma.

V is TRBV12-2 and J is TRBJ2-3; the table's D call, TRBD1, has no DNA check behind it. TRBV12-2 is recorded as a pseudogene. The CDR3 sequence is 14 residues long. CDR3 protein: CASFRSMATDTQYF. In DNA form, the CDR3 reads TGTGCAAGTTTCAGGTCCATGGCGACAGATACGCAGTATTTT.

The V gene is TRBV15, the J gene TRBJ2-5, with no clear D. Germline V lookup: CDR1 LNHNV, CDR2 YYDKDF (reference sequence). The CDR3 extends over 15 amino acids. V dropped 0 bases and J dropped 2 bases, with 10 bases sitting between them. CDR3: CATSRDLGQQETQYF. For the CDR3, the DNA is TGTGCCACCAGCAGAGATCTCGGGCAGCAAGAGACCCAGTACTTC.

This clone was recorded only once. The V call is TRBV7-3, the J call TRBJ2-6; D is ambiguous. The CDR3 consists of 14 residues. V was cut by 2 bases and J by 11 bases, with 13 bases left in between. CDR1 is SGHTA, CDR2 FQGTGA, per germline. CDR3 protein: CASSLFPPGHVLTF. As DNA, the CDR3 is TGTGCCAGCAGCTTATTTCCACCCGGCCACGTCCTGACTTTC.

The DNA for the CDR3 is TGCGCCAGCAGCGATAAAACGGCGAATGAGCAGTTCTTC. As protein: CASSDKTANEQFF. The chain links TRBV5-1 to TRBJ2-1; no clear D gene. Germline V gives CDR1 SGHRS, CDR2 YFSETQ. Between the trimmed V and J ends, which lost 4 bases and 7 bases, there was a span of 12 bases. The CDR3 contains 13 residues. Complete variable domain (other parts from reference TRBV5-1 and TRBJ2-1): KAGVTQTPRYLIKTRGQQVTLSCSPISGHRSVSWYQQTPGQGLQFLFEYFSETQRNKGNFPGRFSGRQFSNSRSEMNVSTLELGDSALYLCASSDKTANEQFFGPGTRLTVL.

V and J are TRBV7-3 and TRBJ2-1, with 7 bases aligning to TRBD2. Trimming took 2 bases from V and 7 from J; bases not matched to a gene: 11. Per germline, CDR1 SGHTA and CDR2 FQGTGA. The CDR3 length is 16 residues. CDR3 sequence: CASSLRAGDRWNEQFF. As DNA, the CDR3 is TGTGCCAGCAGCTTACGGGCGGGAGATCGGTGGAATGAGCAGTTCTTC.

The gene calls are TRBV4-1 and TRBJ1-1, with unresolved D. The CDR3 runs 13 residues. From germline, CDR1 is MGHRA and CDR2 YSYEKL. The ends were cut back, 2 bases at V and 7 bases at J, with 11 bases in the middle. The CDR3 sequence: CASSQPPSGEAFF. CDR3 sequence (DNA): TGCGCCAGCAGCCAACCCCCAAGCGGTGAAGCTTTCTTT.

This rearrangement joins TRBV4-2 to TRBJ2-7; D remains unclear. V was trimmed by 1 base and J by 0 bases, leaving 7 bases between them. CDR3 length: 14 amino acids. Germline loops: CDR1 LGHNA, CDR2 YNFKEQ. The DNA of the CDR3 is TGTGCCAGCAGCCAAGGACTGAGCTCCTACGAGCAGTACTTC. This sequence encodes CASSQGLSSYEQYF.

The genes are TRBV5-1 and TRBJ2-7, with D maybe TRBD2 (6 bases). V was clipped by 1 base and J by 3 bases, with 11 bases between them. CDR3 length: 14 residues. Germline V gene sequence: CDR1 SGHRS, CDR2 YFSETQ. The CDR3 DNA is TGCGCCAGCAGCTTGTCTGGGGGGAACTACGAGCAGTACTTC. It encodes CASSLSGGNYEQYF.

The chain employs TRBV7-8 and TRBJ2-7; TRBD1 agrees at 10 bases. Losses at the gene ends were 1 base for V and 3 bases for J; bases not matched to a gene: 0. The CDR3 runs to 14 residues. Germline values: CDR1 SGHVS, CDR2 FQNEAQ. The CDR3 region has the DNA TGTGCCAGCAGCTTAGGGGACAGGGGCTACGAGCAGTACTTC. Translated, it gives CASSLGDRGYEQYF.

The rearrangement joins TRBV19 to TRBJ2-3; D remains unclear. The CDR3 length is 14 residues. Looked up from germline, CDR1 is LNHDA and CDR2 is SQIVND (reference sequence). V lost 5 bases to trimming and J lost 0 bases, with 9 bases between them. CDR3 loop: CASSPDISTDTQYF. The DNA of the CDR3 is TGTGCCAGTAGTCCCGACATAAGCACAGATACGCAGTATTTT. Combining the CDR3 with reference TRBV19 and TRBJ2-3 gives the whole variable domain DGGITQSPKYLFRKEGQNVTLSCEQNLNHDAMYWYRQDPGQGLRLIYYSQIVNDFQKGDIAEGYSVSREKKESFPLTVTSAQKNPTAFYLCASSPDISTDTQYFGPGTRLTVL.

The CDR3 DNA reads as TGTGCCAGCTCACCAAGATTAACGGGGAGTGGAAACACCATATATTTT. Translation gives CASSPRLTGSGNTIYF. The chain combines TRBV18 with TRBJ1-3; no reliable D call. The germline CDR1 and CDR2 sequences are KGHSH and LQKENI. CDR3 length equals 16 residues. V was pared by 2 bases and J by 3 bases, with 14 bases between.

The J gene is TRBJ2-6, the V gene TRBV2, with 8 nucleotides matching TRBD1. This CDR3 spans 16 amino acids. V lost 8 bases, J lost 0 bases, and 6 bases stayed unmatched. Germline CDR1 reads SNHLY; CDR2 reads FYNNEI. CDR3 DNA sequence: TGTGCCAGCGCCCGGACAGGGATCTCTGGGGCCAACGTCCTGACTTTC. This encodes CASARTGISGANVLTF. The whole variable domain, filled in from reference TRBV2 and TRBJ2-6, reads EPEVTQTPSHQVTQMGQEVILRCVPISNHLYFYWYRQILGQKVEFLVSFYNNEISEKSEIFDDQFSVERPDGSNFTLKIRSTKLEDSAMYFCASARTGISGANVLTFGAGSRLTVL.

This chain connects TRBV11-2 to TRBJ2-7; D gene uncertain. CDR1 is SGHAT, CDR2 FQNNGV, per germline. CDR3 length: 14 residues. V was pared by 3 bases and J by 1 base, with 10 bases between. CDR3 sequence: CASSFQRLSYEQYF. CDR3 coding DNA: TGTGCCAGCAGCTTTCAGAGGTTATCCTACGAGCAGTACTTC.

CDR3: CASSRMDRTTGELFF. CDR3 bases: TGTGCCAGCAGCCGTATGGACAGGACAACCGGGGAGCTGTTTTTT. The gene calls are TRBV5-4 and TRBJ2-2, with 7 nucleotides matching TRBD1. The CDR3 length is 15 residues. From germline, CDR1 is SGHNT and CDR2 YYREEE (reference sequence). Germline trimming cut 4 bases from V and 5 bases from J; bases unmatched to any gene: 8.

CDR3 residues: CASQARRREQYF. The CDR3 DNA is TGTGCCAGCCAAGCGCGGCGACGAGAGCAGTACTTC. The gene calls are TRBV6-5 and TRBJ2-7, with D hard to call. The CDR3 is 12 residues long. Germline CDR1 and CDR2: MNHEY and SVGAGI. Between the trimmed V and J ends, which lost 8 bases and 7 bases, there was a span of 15 bases.

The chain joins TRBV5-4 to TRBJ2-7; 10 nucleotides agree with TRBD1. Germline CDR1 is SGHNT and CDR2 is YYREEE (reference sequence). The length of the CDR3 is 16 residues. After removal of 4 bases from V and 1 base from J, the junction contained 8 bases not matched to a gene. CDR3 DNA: TGTGCCAGCAGCCCAAGGGACAGGGGAGATTCCTACGAGCAGTACTTC. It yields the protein CASSPRDRGDSYEQYF.

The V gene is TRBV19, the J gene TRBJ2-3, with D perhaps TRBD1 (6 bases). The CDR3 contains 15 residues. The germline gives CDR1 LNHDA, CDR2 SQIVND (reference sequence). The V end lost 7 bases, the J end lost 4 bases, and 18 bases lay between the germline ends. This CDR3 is CASKNKGDIADTQYF. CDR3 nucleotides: TGTGCCAGTAAAAACAAAGGGGACATTGCAGATACGCAGTATTTT.